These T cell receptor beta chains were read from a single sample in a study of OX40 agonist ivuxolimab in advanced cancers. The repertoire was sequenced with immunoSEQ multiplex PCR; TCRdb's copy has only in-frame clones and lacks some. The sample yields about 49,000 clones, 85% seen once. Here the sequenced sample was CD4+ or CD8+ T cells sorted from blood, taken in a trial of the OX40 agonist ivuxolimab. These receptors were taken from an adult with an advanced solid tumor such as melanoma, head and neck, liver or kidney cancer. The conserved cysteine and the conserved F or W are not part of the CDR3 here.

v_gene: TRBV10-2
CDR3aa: ASSDFTLRGSNQPQH

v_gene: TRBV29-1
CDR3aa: SVIPSVNTGELF

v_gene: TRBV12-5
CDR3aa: ASGHLPDTQY

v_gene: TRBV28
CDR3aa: ASSLPTSGLETQY

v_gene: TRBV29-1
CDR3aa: SVEDLGHGTATNEKLF

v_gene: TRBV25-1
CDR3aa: ASSEFRNTEAF

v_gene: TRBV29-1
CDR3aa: SVDPRTEGIRTQY

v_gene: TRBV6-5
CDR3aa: ASSYSNLAVSETQY

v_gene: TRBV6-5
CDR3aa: AILGWGLAGPEQF

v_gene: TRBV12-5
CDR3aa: ASQDWGLGTDTQY

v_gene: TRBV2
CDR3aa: ASIREIYGYT

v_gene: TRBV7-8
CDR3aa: ASSLVAGANYGYT

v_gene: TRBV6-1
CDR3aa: ASKGSSKNIQY

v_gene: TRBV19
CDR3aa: ASRTGQVEAF

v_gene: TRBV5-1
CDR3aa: ASSLSGPYEQY

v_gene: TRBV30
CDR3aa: AWSVRQGARQPQH

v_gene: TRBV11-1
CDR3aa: ASSWTSGDDTQY